The 17 T cell receptor beta chains in this list originate from one sample, sequenced in a study of cytotoxic CD8 clonotypes in ibrutinib-treated CLL. This table comes from immunoSEQ multiplex PCR, and its TCRdb copy is limited to in-frame clones, with some not included. Seen here are roughly 100,000 clones, around 80% observed once, and the top ten hold around 32%. Sequenced here: PBMCs, sampled after 12 months of ibrutinib treatment. The receptors were sampled from a human donor with chronic lymphocytic leukemia.

The chain has TRBV30 and TRBJ1-3; D unresolved. V lost 0 bases to trimming and J lost 0 bases, with 6 bases between them. The CDR3 spans 14 residues. Per germline, CDR1 GTSNPN and CDR2 SVGIG (reference sequence). The CDR3, as DNA: TGTGCCTGGAGTGTGAGTGACTCTGGAAACACCATATATTTT. This gives the protein CAWSVSDSGNTIYF.

The chain combines TRBV5-1 with TRBJ2-3; TRBD1 matches 7 bases. V lost 5 bases and J lost 6; bases outside the gene matches: 6. From germline, CDR1 is SGHRS and CDR2 YFSETQ. The CDR3 consists of 13 residues. This CDR3 reads CASRQTGMDTQYF. DNA of the CDR3: TGCGCCAGCAGGCAGACAGGGATGGATACGCAGTATTTT.

V and J are TRBV25-1 and TRBJ1-1; D is undetermined. Trimming took 1 base from V and 0 from J, leaving 9 bases between them. The CDR3 sequence is 15 residues long. Germline CDR1 reads MGHDK; CDR2 reads SYGVNS. For the CDR3, the DNA is TGTGCCAGCAGTGAATCCGGCGCTTTGAACACTGAAGCTTTCTTT. It codes for CASSESGALNTEAFF. Supplemented by reference TRBV25-1 and TRBJ1-1, the full variable domain reads EADIYQTPRYLVIGTGKKITLECSQTMGHDKMYWYQQDPGMELHLIHYSYGVNSTEKGDLSSESTVSRIRTEHFPLTLESARPSHTSQYLCASSESGALNTEAFFGQGTRLTVV.

J is TRBJ1-4 and V is TRBV28; 7 positions agree with TRBD1. Germline trimming cut 6 bases from V and 6 bases from J; bases unmatched to any gene: 7. The CDR3 spans 14 residues. Germline CDR1 is MDHEN and CDR2 is SYDVKM. The CDR3 DNA follows: TGTGCCAGCAGGACACAGGGGTTCGATGAAAAACTGTTTTTT. Its translation: CASRTQGFDEKLFF.

This clone occurred a few times. This chain connects TRBV6-1 to TRBJ1-2, with 8 bases that match TRBD1. The junction had 12 bases not matched to a gene; V was cut back by 8 bases and J by 4 bases. This CDR3 has 15 amino acids. CDR1 and CDR2 (germline): MNHNS, SASEGT. The CDR3, as DNA: TGTGCCAGCCGAAGTTTCACCGGGACAGGCTATGGCTACACCTTC. This codes for CASRSFTGTGYGYTF.

This chain uses TRBV19 with TRBJ1-2; a weak D match, TRBD1 (5 bases). CDR1 LNHDA and CDR2 SQIVND come from the germline V gene (reference sequence). Between the trimmed V and J ends, which lost 4 bases and 2 bases, there was a span of 11 bases. The CDR3 has 14 amino acids. CDR3 residues: CASSTGTANYGYTF. CDR3 bases: TGTGCCAGTAGTACTGGGACCGCAAACTATGGCTACACCTTC.

The genes are TRBV7-8 and TRBJ1-5, with 7 bases aligning to TRBD1. Unmatched junction bases numbered 6, after V lost 5 bases and J lost 5 bases. This CDR3 contains 14 residues. Germline V gene data show CDR1 as SGHVS and CDR2 as FQNEAQ. The CDR3 region has the DNA TGTGCCAGCAGCCCCGGACAGGTTGATCAGCCCCAGCATTTT. It is translated as CASSPGQVDQPQHF.

J is TRBJ2-5 and V is TRBV6-1; D is ambiguous. The CDR3 covers 12 residues. Germline assignment: CDR1 MNHNS and CDR2 SASEGT. V was clipped by 6 bases and J by 10 bases, with 15 bases between them. CDR3 residues: CASSVPRRVQYF. In DNA form, the CDR3 reads TGTGCCAGCAGCGTACCCAGACGGGTCCAGTACTTC.

The rearrangement links TRBV13 to TRBJ2-1; 7 nucleotides line up with TRBD2. V shed 1 base and J 5 bases; nucleotides not matched to a gene: 14. CDR3 length: 18 amino acids. In germline, CDR1 is PRHDT, CDR2 FYEKMQ (reference sequence). The CDR3 bases are TGTGCCAGCAGCTTAGATTACGCGCGGCAGGGAGGGCACAATGAGCAGTTCTTC. Its protein product is CASSLDYARQGGHNEQFF. The full variable domain, in which reference TRBV13 and TRBJ2-1 provide the parts outside the CDR3, is AAGVIQSPRHLIKEKRETATLKCYPIPRHDTVYWYQQGPGQDPQFLISFYEKMQSDKGSIPDRFSAQQFSDYHSELNMSSLELGDSALYFCASSLDYARQGGHNEQFFGPGTRLTVL.

This clone was seen a few times. The chain uses TRBV20-1 and TRBJ2-1, with a tentative D call TRBD2 (5 bases). Trimming stripped 6 bases from V and 10 bases from J, with 10 bases between. The length of the CDR3 is 10 residues. The germline V gene has CDR1 DFQATT and CDR2 SNEGSKA (reference sequence). The CDR3 loop is CSAERAEQFF. As DNA, the CDR3 is TGCAGTGCAGAGAGGGCAGAGCAGTTCTTC.

The chain is built from TRBV5-1 and TRBJ2-7, with 9 bases that match TRBD1. Unmatched junction bases numbered 4, after V lost 0 bases and J lost 3 bases. The CDR3 length is 15 residues. Germline V lookup: CDR1 SGHRS, CDR2 YFSETQ. The CDR3 DNA sequence: TGCGCCAGCAGCTTGGCCGTGGGACAGGGCTACGAGCAGTACTTC. Translating it yields CASSLAVGQGYEQYF.

The chain carries TRBV5-6 and TRBJ2-7; D possibly corresponds to TRBD1 (6 bases). Germline V gene lookup returns CDR1 SGHDT and CDR2 YYEEEE. The CDR3 loop spans 15 amino acids. Trimming took off 4 bases at V and 2 bases at J, with 16 bases between the two ends. The CDR3 loop reads CASSPGRGGPYEQYF. CDR3 bases: TGTGCCAGCAGCCCCGGCCGTGGGGGCCCCTACGAGCAGTACTTC.

The chain links TRBV28 to TRBJ1-3; D ambiguous. V was cut by 5 bases and J by 0 bases, with 2 bases left in between. Germline CDR1 and CDR2: MDHEN and SYDVKM. This CDR3 is 12 amino acids long. The DNA for the CDR3 is TGTGCCAGCAGTGCCTCTGGAAACACCATATATTTT. Encoded protein: CASSASGNTIYF.

The rearrangement joins TRBV25-1 to TRBJ2-2, with TRBD1 as a possible D gene (6 bases). Germline CDR1 is MGHDK and CDR2 is SYGVNS. The ends were cut back, 5 bases at V and 2 bases at J, with 12 bases in the middle. This CDR3 has 15 residues. The CDR3 nucleotides are TGTGCCAGCAGTCCGGACAGTCGAAACACCGGGGAGCTGTTTTTT. Its protein product is CASSPDSRNTGELFF.

The CDR3: CASSEDYRANTEAFF. Written as DNA, the CDR3 is TGTGCCAGCAGTGAGGATTACAGGGCCAACACTGAAGCTTTCTTT. The rearrangement uses TRBV6-1 and TRBJ1-1; TRBD1 is a possible D gene (6 bases). CDR1 is MNHNS, CDR2 SASEGT, per germline. With 3 bases removed from V and 2 bases from J, the gap between germline ends came to 13 bases. The CDR3 loop spans 15 amino acids.

This sequence joins TRBV25-1 and TRBJ1-1, with a possible D match to TRBD1 (5 bases). Trimming took off 6 bases at V and 1 base at J, with 12 bases between the two ends. The germline gives CDR1 MGHDK, CDR2 SYGVNS. The CDR3 has 14 residues. The CDR3 here is CASRTRGRNTEAFF. CDR3 nucleotide sequence: TGTGCCAGCAGAACAAGGGGAAGGAACACTGAAGCTTTCTTT.

The CDR3 loop reads CASSLTALNTEAFF. The DNA for the CDR3 is TGTGCCAGCAGCTTAACCGCCTTGAACACTGAAGCTTTCTTT. The chain couples TRBV7-2 to TRBJ1-1; no definite D call. The V and J ends lost 2 bases and 0 bases respectively, with 7 bases between them. The germline V gene encodes CDR1 SGHTA and CDR2 FQGNSA. This CDR3 spans 14 amino acids.